The clone carrying this TCR beta chain was seen a few times. Its antigen is unknown. V lost 3 bases and J 1 base, leaving 11 bases between the germline ends. CDR1 and CDR2 from the germline V gene are KGHDR and SFDVKD. The CDR3 loop spans 15 amino acids. TCRdb used MiXCR to reprocess the reads, holding one entry per CDR3 protein. The table lists some 390,000 distinct CDR3 sequences, 15% to 20% of them singletons. This specimen belongs to a study of T cell repertoires in cytomegalovirus infection. Study-level information: Matching HLA type, along with CMV infection, was indicated by public TCR beta signatures. Overall study results and limits: Dominant in the ex vivo response were TCR beta clonotypes restricted by HLA-C and specific for CMV.

The rearrangement joins TRBV24-1 to TRBJ2-5; tentative D call: TRBD2 (6 bases). This clonotype was sampled from a human donor in good health (CMV status not recorded). Some clones in this sample may be carry-over from other donors' samples. The material sequenced was PBMCs. CDR3 in amino acids: CATSDPGSGQETQYF. Written as DNA, the CDR3 is TGTGCCACCAGTGATCCTGGTAGCGGCCAAGAGACCCAGTACTTC.